This T cell receptor (beta chain) was documented in a study of blood T cell repertoires in COVID-19. Study overall: There were acute and convalescent COVID-19 samples, and they came from the United States, Italy and Spain. Sources were T cells, B-cell-depleted T cells, or PBMCs; the material itself was cDNA or gDNA.

Participants' own reports of clinical history determined their cohort assignment. Per the germline V gene, CDR1 is SGHRS and CDR2 is YFSETQ. Trimming left V 3 bases short and J 7 bases short, with 16 bases between. CDR3 size: 14 residues. Original processing methods: Amplifying reference gene primers gave estimates of nucleated cell counts. Repertoires were generated with immunoSEQ multiplex PCR, while TCRdb's copy carries only in-frame clones and drops some. The V and J calls and the clone size are those of that table, but D and trimming were determined from the DNA. Counted here are approximately 440,000 clones, less than 95% occurring once; the ten biggest clones make up 0.6%.

V usage is TRBV5-1 and J usage is TRBJ1-2, with D possibly matching TRBD1 (6 bases). The sequenced sample consisted of PBMCs or T cells enriched from blood (not recorded which). This TCR came from a man aged 18-30 years who had recovered from COVID-19. The DNA for the CDR3 is TGCGCCAGCAGCTATACGCCAGGGGAGTTTGGCTACACCTTC. Its protein is CASSYTPGEFGYTF.